This is a list of T cell receptor beta chains from one sample in a study of CD8+CD57+ T cells in acquired aplastic anemia. MiXCR, run by TCRdb on the reads, gives a single entry per CDR3 protein. The sample has around 500,000 distinct CDR3 sequences; around a third are singletons. The sequenced sample was sorted CD4+, CD8+, or CD8+CD57+ T cells (not recorded which) from PBMCs. These receptors were obtained from a human donor with aplastic anemia. Both conserved end residues are part of each CDR3. Only some rows state a clone size, as once, few, many or a class for expanded clones.

CDR3: CASALGTKDYEQYF
V: TRBV10-3
J: TRBJ2-7
size: few

CDR3: CASSDSIRGNSPLHF
V: TRBV25-1
J: TRBJ1-6
size: -

CDR3: CASGDPGTLHTIYF
V: TRBV6-1
J: TRBJ1-3
size: -

CDR3: CASSNGLAGIYEQFF
V: TRBV7-7
J: TRBJ2-1
size: -

CDR3: CASSELAGERNEQFF
V: TRBV7-2
J: -
size: -

CDR3: CASSSDPNNSPLHF
V: TRBV5-5
J: TRBJ1-6
size: -

CDR3: CASSIDPSRWDTQYF
V: TRBV19
J: TRBJ2-3
size: many

CDR3: CASSLGQNQETQYF
V: TRBV7-9
J: TRBJ2-5
size: -

CDR3: CASSPLGTSGGETQYF
V: TRBV14
J: TRBJ2-5
size: -

CDR3: CASISRIGGNTIYF
V: TRBV19
J: TRBJ1-3
size: many

CDR3: CASSLADGGSYEQYF
V: TRBV4-1
J: TRBJ2-7
size: few

CDR3: CASSFTADYGYTF
V: TRBV7-2
J: TRBJ1-2
size: many

CDR3: CASSVEQGQTYEQYF
V: TRBV7-2
J: TRBJ2-7
size: many

CDR3: CASSIVGQNNSPLHF
V: TRBV19
J: TRBJ1-6
size: -

CDR3: CATSRDPLREVLYNEQFF
V: TRBV15
J: TRBJ2-1
size: many

CDR3: CASNLAGDNEQFF
V: TRBV19
J: TRBJ2-1
size: -

CDR3: CAISDYRGAGELFF
V: TRBV10-3
J: TRBJ2-2
size: many

CDR3: CASSPSGRASSYEQFF
V: TRBV11-2
J: TRBJ2-1
size: -

CDR3: CASSPDTYSYNSPLHF
V: TRBV11-2
J: TRBJ1-6
size: -

CDR3: CASSLIFQGDEKLFF
V: TRBV5-5
J: TRBJ1-4
size: -

CDR3: CASSDPLGGENIQYF
V: TRBV2
J: TRBJ2-4
size: few

CDR3: CASSYWGPYEQYF
V: TRBV7-9
J: TRBJ2-7
size: -

CDR3: CASSSGQGGPGDTQYF
V: TRBV11-1
J: TRBJ2-3
size: -

CDR3: CASSPLGSGGFTDTQYF
V: TRBV7-9
J: TRBJ2-3
size: -

CDR3: CASSLGTSGSSYEQYF
V: TRBV11-1
J: TRBJ2-7
size: few

CDR3: CSARGRNNQPQHF
V: TRBV20-1
J: TRBJ1-5
size: many

CDR3: CASTRGGNTNYGYTF
V: TRBV6-2/TRBV6-3
J: TRBJ1-2
size: once

CDR3: CAIRGTGRDYGYTF
V: TRBV10-3
J: TRBJ1-2
size: many

CDR3: CAISDPDRGRNSPLHF
V: TRBV10-3
J: TRBJ1-6
size: -

CDR3: CASRKTGGSYGYTF
V: TRBV2
J: TRBJ1-2
size: many

CDR3: CASSWPPSTDTQYF
V: TRBV6-5
J: TRBJ2-3
size: -

CDR3: CASSNAKGNTEAFF
V: TRBV19
J: TRBJ1-1
size: many

CDR3: CASSILGQSRQYF
V: TRBV2
J: TRBJ2-7
size: -

CDR3: CASSLPRRQGPGELFF
V: TRBV11-1
J: TRBJ2-2
size: few

CDR3: CATSRLAGGVSGELFF
V: TRBV15
J: TRBJ2-2
size: few

CDR3: CASKAERSSYEQYF
V: TRBV30
J: TRBJ2-7
size: -

CDR3: CASSDLLGLSWSYEQYF
V: TRBV5-1
J: TRBJ2-7
size: -

CDR3: CASTRTAPYNEQFF
V: TRBV2
J: TRBJ2-1
size: -

CDR3: CAWSSRDEAQHF
V: TRBV30
J: TRBJ1-5
size: -

CDR3: CATSDPAGGDTGELFF
V: TRBV24-1
J: TRBJ2-2
size: few

CDR3: CASSFVRGGSYNEQFF
V: TRBV11-2
J: TRBJ2-1
size: -

CDR3: CASSLGPQSRFSYEQYF
V: TRBV11-2
J: TRBJ2-7
size: many

CDR3: CASSMGGGWVETQYF
V: TRBV2
J: TRBJ2-5
size: -

CDR3: CASSLRDRVINEQFF
V: TRBV12-3/TRBV12-4
J: TRBJ2-1
size: -

CDR3: CASSIGVGSTNEKLFF
V: TRBV19
J: TRBJ1-4
size: once

CDR3: CASSPSPRASGGYTF
V: TRBV18
J: TRBJ1-2
size: few

CDR3: CATGLGQNVYGYTF
V: TRBV7-9
J: TRBJ1-2
size: many

CDR3: CASSLGGGEYNEQFF
V: TRBV11-2
J: TRBJ2-1
size: -

CDR3: CASSLGLAGGISYNEQFF
V: TRBV25-1
J: TRBJ2-1
size: -

CDR3: CASSPDTTSQHF
V: TRBV19
J: TRBJ1-5
size: -

CDR3: CASTNYPAIPGQGYQPQHF
V: TRBV25-1
J: TRBJ1-5
size: many